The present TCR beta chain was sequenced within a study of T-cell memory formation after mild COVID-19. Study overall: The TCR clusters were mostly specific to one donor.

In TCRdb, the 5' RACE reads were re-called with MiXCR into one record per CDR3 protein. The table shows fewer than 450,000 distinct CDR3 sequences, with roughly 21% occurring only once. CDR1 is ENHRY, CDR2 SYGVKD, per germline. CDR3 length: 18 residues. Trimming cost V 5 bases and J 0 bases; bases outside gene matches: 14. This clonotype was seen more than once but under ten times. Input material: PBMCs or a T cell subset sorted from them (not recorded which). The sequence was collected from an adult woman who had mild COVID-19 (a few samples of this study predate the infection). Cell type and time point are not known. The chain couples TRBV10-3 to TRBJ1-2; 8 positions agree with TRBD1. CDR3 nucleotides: TGTGCCATCAGTCCGGGACAGGCGACAATCCGTCCTAACTATGGCTACACCTTC. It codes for CAISPGQATIRPNYGYTF.